Sequencing of this T cell receptor beta chain was carried out in a study of CD8+ T cells in alopecia areata. Study-level findings and limits: Resident alphabeta T-cell populations of normal skin are likewise subject to sequencing in scalp samples. Relative to mice, TCR sharing across patients was less clear, a difference possibly HLA-related.

Concerning this clone: The antigen remains undetermined.

RNA was isolated and reverse transcribed to cDNA, the sequencing template. Data came from immunoSEQ multiplex PCR; TCRdb stores just in-frame clones and leaves some out. This sample yields 70,000 to 95,000 clones, of which roughly 51% are seen a single time; about 6% belongs to the top ten. Researchers gathered lesional scalp punch biopsies and peripheral blood from patients with alopecia areata. PBMCs served as the source from which CD4+ and CD8+ T cells were sorted. Trimming pared 6 bases from V and 6 bases from J, leaving 11 bases between. This CDR3 is built from 13 residues. Germline CDR1 and CDR2: SGHVS and FNYEAQ.

The sequenced material came from NKG2D-high CD8+ T cells sorted from blood. This clonotype originated in a human donor with alopecia areata. The chain carries TRBV7-6 and TRBJ2-2; D ambiguous. CDR3 amino acids: CASSSGMSGELFF. The DNA for the CDR3 is TGTGCCAGCAGTAGTGGGATGTCCGGGGAGCTGTTTTTT.